This entry lists 19 T cell receptor beta chains sequenced from one sample in a study of long-term antiretroviral therapy in people with HIV. Run at survey level, the immunoSEQ assay was version v3.0. Assay used: immunoSEQ multiplex PCR; TCRdb lists only in-frame clones, some missing. Found here are about 33,000 clones, around three quarters of them singletons; the top ten hold 7.1%. The starting material was unsorted PBMCs, obtained 2 years after starting antiretroviral therapy. Receptor source: a woman aged 45 to 65 with HIV.

This chain uses TRBV27 with TRBJ2-2; the D is unclear. Germline CDR1 is MNHEY and CDR2 is SMNVEV (reference sequence). This CDR3 has 15 amino acids. Trimming removed 3 bases from V and 8 bases from J, with 16 bases in between. The CDR3 is CASSFRVFNKGELFF. The CDR3 region has the DNA TGTGCCAGCAGTTTCCGGGTTTTTAACAAAGGGGAGCTGTTTTTT.

The chain combines TRBV4-2 with TRBJ2-1; weak D call: TRBD2 (5 bases). In germline, CDR1 is LGHNA, CDR2 YNFKEQ. The length of the CDR3 is 12 residues. V lost 6 bases and J lost 9, with 12 bases in between. The CDR3 loop reads CASRRTSGEQFF. The CDR3 DNA sequence: TGTGCCAGCAGACGTACTAGTGGTGAGCAGTTCTTC.

CDR3 in amino acids: CATSEDLGDGYTF. CDR3 DNA: TGTGCCACCAGCGAAGACCTAGGGGATGGCTACACCTTC. This chain links TRBV15 with TRBJ1-2; the D gene is possibly TRBD1 (5 bases). The V gene lost 5 bases and the J gene lost 6 bases, with 13 bases spanning the gap. CDR3 size: 13 residues. CDR1 is LNHNV, CDR2 YYDKDF, per germline (reference sequence).

The J gene is TRBJ2-7, the V gene TRBV5-6, with TRBD1 as a possible D gene (6 bases). Germline CDR1 SGHDT, CDR2 YYEEEE. The CDR3 runs 15 residues. Trimming took 3 bases from V and 4 from J, leaving 17 bases between them. DNA for the CDR3: TGTGCCAGCAGCTGGTGGGAACAGGGCGGATACGAGCAGTACGTC. Its protein is CASSWWEQGGYEQYV.

The CDR3 region is CASSLRQGAADTQYF. Written as DNA, the CDR3 is TGCGCCAGCAGCTTGAGGCAGGGTGCCGCAGATACGCAGTATTTT. The chain joins TRBV5-1 to TRBJ2-3; possibly TRBD1 for D (5 bases). The CDR3 extends over 15 amino acids. The germline gives CDR1 SGHRS, CDR2 YFSETQ. V was shortened by 1 base and J by 4 bases, with 13 bases between the two germline ends.

CDR3: CASSRSDGTNSPLHF. DNA of the CDR3: TGTGCCAGCAGTAGATCCGACGGAACTAATTCACCCCTCCACTTT. The chain carries TRBV6-6 and TRBJ1-6; D unresolved. Germline V CDR1 and CDR2: MNHNY, SVGAGI (reference sequence). This CDR3 has 15 amino acids. Trimming removed 5 bases at V and 6 bases at J, with 14 bases between.

The chain couples TRBV29-1 to TRBJ1-1, with D unresolved. Trimming left V 4 bases short and J 4 bases short, with 13 bases between. Looked up from germline, CDR1 is SQVTM and CDR2 is ANQGSEA. The CDR3 length is 13 residues. The CDR3, as DNA: TGCAGCGTTGCCGGCGTGTTGAGCACTGAAGCTTTCTTT. It codes for CSVAGVLSTEAFF.

The V call is TRBV5-8, the J call TRBJ1-2, with D uncertain. V was clipped by 1 base and J by 4 bases, with 8 bases between them. The CDR3 loop spans 13 amino acids. CDR1 and CDR2 from the germline V gene are SGHTS and YDEGEE. CDR3 in amino acids: CASSLRGPYGYTF. CDR3 nucleotide sequence: TGTGCCAGCAGCTTGAGAGGCCCCTATGGCTACACCTTC.

The chain recombines TRBV5-1 with TRBJ1-2; D is perhaps TRBD1 (5 bases). CDR3 length: 13 amino acids. The germline V gene encodes CDR1 SGHRS and CDR2 YFSETQ. Trimming shortened V by 3 bases and J by 8 bases, and 14 bases separated the two germline ends. CDR3 nucleotide sequence: TGCGCCAGCAGCTCGGGGACTCTGGGAGGCTACACCTTC. This translates into CASSSGTLGGYTF.

V is TRBV4-1 and J is TRBJ2-1, with 9 positions matching TRBD1. Germline V gene sequence: CDR1 MGHRA, CDR2 YSYEKL. This CDR3 is built from 18 residues. The V segment lost 2 bases and the J segment 7 bases; nucleotides outside the gene matches: 15. DNA for the CDR3: TGCGCCAGCAGCCAACGACAGTTCCGGGACAGGGAAGTAAATGAGCAGTTCTTC. Its protein product is CASSQRQFRDREVNEQFF.

The chain recombines TRBV6-1 with TRBJ1-2; TRBD1 aligns across 9 bases. This CDR3 has 14 amino acids. CDR1 is MNHNS, CDR2 SASEGT, per germline. The V gene end was trimmed by 5 bases and the J gene end by 6 bases; junction bases not matched to a gene: 7. CDR3 bases: TGTGCCAGCAGTAAACAGGGGGCGACGGATGGCTACACCTTC. Translation: CASSKQGATDGYTF.

The rearrangement links TRBV10-1 to TRBJ2-2, with a possible D match to TRBD1 (6 bases). The germline CDR1 and CDR2 sequences are WNHNN and SYGVQD (reference sequence). The CDR3 runs to 16 residues. The ends were cut back, 1 base at V and 5 bases at J, with 14 bases in the middle. This chain's CDR3 is CASSEYGAQGTGELFF. The CDR3 coding sequence is TGCGCCAGCAGTGAGTACGGCGCTCAGGGGACCGGGGAGCTGTTTTTT.

The sample holds a few counts of this clone. The V call is TRBV7-8, the J call TRBJ1-1; no clear D. Trimming shortened V by 6 bases and J by 7 bases, and 12 bases separated the two germline ends. This CDR3 spans 12 amino acids. The V gene's germline CDR1 is SGHVS and CDR2 FQNEAQ. This CDR3 is CASRGVLLEAFF. CDR3 DNA sequence: TGTGCCAGCAGGGGCGTCCTGCTTGAAGCTTTCTTT. The entire variable domain, with the rest obtained from reference TRBV7-8 and TRBJ1-1, is as follows: GAGVSQSPRYKVAKRGQDVALRCDPISGHVSLFWYQQALGQGPEFLTYFQNEAQLDKSGLPSDRFFAERPEGSVSTLKIQRTQQEDSAVYLCASRGVLLEAFFGQGTRLTVV.

The gene calls are TRBV7-9 and TRBJ1-5, with unresolved D. CDR1 and CDR2 (germline): SEHNR, FQNEAQ (reference sequence). Trimming left V 4 bases short and J 3 bases short, with 4 bases between. This CDR3 region has 12 residues. Written as DNA, the CDR3 is TGTGCCAGCAGCTCCCTCAATCAGCCCCAGCATTTT. It translates to CASSSLNQPQHF.

This clone appeared a single time. The chain links TRBV15 to TRBJ1-2; TRBD1 agrees at 7 bases. The V gene's germline CDR1 is LNHNV and CDR2 YYDKDF (reference sequence). This CDR3 is built from 13 residues. J lost 7 bases, V lost 2 bases, and 4 bases had no gene match. Here the CDR3 DNA reads TGTGCCACCAGCAGAACAGGGGACGCTGGCTACACCTTC. Translation gives CATSRTGDAGYTF.

This clone was found a few times. This chain connects TRBV11-2 to TRBJ2-1, with D uncertain. V was cut by 4 bases and J by 5 bases, with 0 bases left in between. Germline V gene lookup returns CDR1 SGHAT and CDR2 FQNNGV. CDR3 size: 10 residues. CDR3 bases: TGTGCCAGCAGCTACAATGAGCAGTTCTTC. Protein: CASSYNEQFF.

This chain joins TRBV5-1 and TRBJ1-6, with D perhaps matching TRBD1 (5 bases). Deletions cut 0 bases from V and 6 bases from J, with 16 bases between. This CDR3 has 17 amino acids. Germline V gives CDR1 SGHRS, CDR2 YFSETQ. The CDR3 region has the DNA TGCGCCAGCAGCTTGGCCGGCGGTGGGACTCCTAATTCACCCCTCCACTTT. Amino acids: CASSLAGGGTPNSPLHF.

The chain is built from TRBV6-1 and TRBJ1-1; maybe TRBD1 (6 bases). The CDR3 spans 12 residues. V was trimmed by 2 bases and J by 8 bases, leaving 9 bases between them. The germline gives CDR1 MNHNS, CDR2 SASEGT. The CDR3, as DNA: TGTGCCAGCAGTGAACGGGGGCTGGAAGCTTTCTTT. It codes for CASSERGLEAFF.

The chain links TRBV9 to TRBJ2-1; 8 nucleotides agree with TRBD2. The trim removed 3 bases at V and 8 bases at J, leaving 19 bases unmatched. The CDR3 has 18 amino acids. Per the germline V gene, CDR1 is SGDLS and CDR2 is YYNGEE. This CDR3 reads CASSAPTTGTRVFDEQFF. The CDR3, as DNA: TGTGCCAGCAGCGCCCCAACCACCGGGACTAGAGTTTTTGATGAGCAGTTCTTC. The entire variable domain, with the rest obtained from reference TRBV9 and TRBJ2-1, is as follows: DSGVTQTPKHLITATGQRVTLRCSPRSGDLSVYWYQQSLDQGLQFLIQYYNGEERAKGNILERFSAQQFPDLHSELNLSSLELGDSALYFCASSAPTTGTRVFDEQFFGPGTRLTVL.